These T cell receptor beta chains were read from a single sample in a study of CD8 T cells in ankylosing spondylitis. TCRdb reprocessed the 5' RACE reads with MiXCR, giving one entry per CDR3 protein. The table shows about 310,000 distinct CDR3 sequences, with 20% to 25% occurring only once. The sequencing input was blood, either unsorted or a sorted T cell fraction (not recorded which). These receptors all come from a female donor with ankylosing spondylitis or in good health (not recorded which). Each CDR3 is given with its conserved first and last residue. The D gene is left open where the match is weak. Clone size is given for some rows only: seen once, a few or many times, or a class if the clone is expanded.

d_call clone_size j_call v_call cdr3_aa cdr3_nt
TRBD2 . TRBJ2-1 TRBV20-1 CSARPRLAGGDEQFF TGCAGTGCTAGACCTCGACTAGCGGGAGGGGATGAGCAGTTCTTC
. few TRBJ2-5 TRBV7-8 CASSTTLLGETQYF TGTGCCAGCAGCACGACCCTCCTAGGGGAGACCCAGTACTTC
. . TRBJ2-6 TRBV28 CASSFSGPGLKGVLTF TGTGCCAGCAGTTTTTCTGGTCCGGGACTCAAGGGCGTCCTGACTTTC
. few TRBJ2-3 TRBV4-2 CASSPSIGDTDTQYF TGTGCCAGCAGCCCAAGCATAGGGGACACAGATACGCAGTATTTT
TRBD1 . TRBJ1-5 TRBV4-1 CASSQGGQGYEQPQHF TGCGCCAGCAGCCAAGGAGGACAGGGCTACGAGCAACCCCAGCATTTT
. few TRBJ1-3 TRBV7-2 CASSPRTDFTIYF TGTGCCAGCAGCCCGAGGACCGATTTTACCATATATTTT
TRBD2 few TRBJ2-1 TRBV5-1 CASSLKGGTSGSEQFF TGCGCCAGCAGCTTGAAGGGGGGGACTAGCGGGAGTGAGCAGTTCTTC
TRBD1 many TRBJ2-7 TRBV12-3/TRBV12-4 CASKGQGVYEQYF TGTGCCAGCAAGGGACAGGGAGTCTACGAGCAGTACTTC
. few TRBJ1-1 TRBV4-3 CASSQDAAMNTEAFF TGCGCCAGCAGCCAAGATGCAGCTATGAACACTGAAGCTTTCTTT
. many TRBJ2-6 TRBV5-1 CASAPRPGSGANVLTF TGCGCCAGCGCGCCCCGTCCGGGAAGTGGGGCCAACGTCCTGACTTTC
TRBD1 . TRBJ2-1 TRBV10-3 CGVGQGGNEQFF TGTGGGGTGGGACAGGGCGGCAATGAGCAGTTCTTC
. . TRBJ2-7 TRBV7-2 CASSLTRTSLLYEQYF TGTGCCAGCAGCCTGACCCGGACCTCGCTCCTTTACGAGCAGTACTTC
. . TRBJ1-3 TRBV28 CATGRSSGNTIYF TGTGCTACGGGACGGAGCTCTGGAAACACCATATATTTT
. many TRBJ1-1 TRBV20-1 CSAPLTPSGEGEAFF TGCAGTGCCCCCCTTACCCCGAGTGGGGAGGGTGAAGCTTTCTTT
. . TRBJ2-1 TRBV9 CASSPAVGPDSTYNEQFF TGTGCCAGCAGCCCCGCAGTGGGACCGGACTCCACGTACAATGAGCAGTTCTTC
TRBD2 once TRBJ2-3 TRBV11-2 CASSLRLAGEYPQYF TGTGCCAGCAGCTTAAGGCTAGCGGGAGAGTACCCGCAGTATTTT
. few TRBJ2-7 TRBV7-2 CASSLVEGYEQYF TGTGCCAGCAGCTTAGTAGAGGGATACGAGCAGTACTTC
. few TRBJ2-5 TRBV6-2/TRBV6-3 CASRPDPQYF TGTGCCAGCCGCCCAGATCCCCAGTACTTC
TRBD1 . TRBJ1-4 TRBV2 CASSEVGQTHEKLFF TGTGCCAGCAGTGAAGTGGGACAGACCCATGAAAAACTGTTTTTT
TRBD1 many TRBJ2-2 TRBV20-1 CSAPRQGNTGELFF TGCAGTGCACCTCGACAGGGAAACACCGGGGAGCTGTTTTTT
TRBD2 . TRBJ2-3 TRBV20-1 CSASKGGLGADTQYF TGCAGTGCTAGCAAAGGGGGACTAGGAGCAGATACGCAGTATTTT
. few TRBJ1-2 TRBV20-1 CSASPSSRGRGYGYTF TGCAGTGCTAGCCCATCCTCTCGCGGTCGTGGCTATGGCTACACCTTC
. many TRBJ2-5 TRBV20-1 CSADSGTLQETQYF TGCAGTGCGGATTCCGGGACATTACAAGAGACCCAGTACTTC
. few TRBJ2-1 TRBV29-1 CSVEAVAVDQFF TGCAGCGTTGAAGCGGTAGCGGTAGACCAGTTCTTC
TRBD1 . TRBJ1-2 TRBV4-1 CASSQAPTGVGYTF TGCGCCAGCAGCCAAGCCCCTACAGGGGTTGGCTACACCTTC
. . TRBJ2-5 TRBV12-3/TRBV12-4 CASRLVERETQYF TGTGCCAGCAGATTGGTCGAGCGGGAGACCCAGTACTTC
. . TRBJ2-7 TRBV6-1 CASSRTQGTEQYF TGTGCCAGCAGTCGAACCCAGGGGACCGAGCAGTACTTC
TRBD2 few TRBJ2-7 TRBV7-8 CASSFISGNRPYEQYF TGTGCCAGCAGCTTTATTAGCGGGAATAGGCCTTACGAGCAGTACTTC
TRBD2 many TRBJ2-1 TRBV20-1 CSARSLLAGGNNEQFF TGCAGTGCTAGATCTCTCCTAGCGGGCGGTAACAATGAGCAGTTCTTC
TRBD2 many TRBJ2-1 TRBV2 CASTPLAGGPEQFF TGTGCCAGCACCCCACTAGCGGGAGGGCCGGAGCAGTTCTTC
. . TRBJ2-1 TRBV7-9 CASSLILGGEQFF TGTGCCAGCAGCTTAATACTAGGGGGTGAGCAGTTCTTC
. . TRBJ2-1 TRBV6-5 CASSNLNNEQFF TGTGCCAGCAGTAACCTGAACAATGAGCAGTTCTTC
. . TRBJ2-1 TRBV15 CATSRARVDSQYNEQFF TGTGCCACCAGCAGAGCGCGAGTGGACTCTCAATACAATGAGCAGTTCTTC
. many TRBJ2-2 TRBV29-1 CSVVGPGTGPNTGELFF TGCAGCGTTGTGGGACCCGGAACAGGTCCGAACACCGGGGAGCTGTTTTTT
TRBD2 few TRBJ2-1 TRBV12-3/TRBV12-4 CASSGQLAELYNEQFF TGTGCCAGCAGTGGCCAACTAGCGGAACTTTACAATGAGCAGTTCTTC
. . TRBJ1-4 TRBV20-1 CSARDLSRAVGGKLFF TGCAGTGCTAGAGATCTTAGTCGAGCCGTCGGAGGAAAACTGTTTTTT
. . TRBJ2-1 TRBV24-1 CATSGPSSRSYNEQFF TGTGCCACCAGTGGCCCTAGCTCACGCTCCTACAATGAGCAGTTCTTC
. . TRBJ1-1 TRBV20-1 CSLGGGLVRFTEAFF TGCAGCCTTGGGGGGGGCCTCGTAAGGTTCACTGAAGCTTTCTTT
. . TRBJ1-5 TRBV19 CASAIGTGIQPQHF TGTGCCAGTGCAATTGGGACGGGAATTCAGCCCCAGCATTTT
TRBD2 many TRBJ2-7 TRBV7-9 CASSSHGGRGEQYF TGTGCCAGCAGCTCACACGGGGGGAGAGGAGAGCAGTACTTC
. . TRBJ2-1 TRBV7-9 CASSFGWGETVNEQFF TGTGCCAGCAGCTTTGGGTGGGGCGAGACCGTCAATGAGCAGTTCTTC
. few TRBJ2-1 TRBV6-4 CASSEQPTRSNEQFF TGTGCCAGCAGTGAGCAGCCCACCCGAAGCAATGAGCAGTTCTTC
TRBD1 . TRBJ2-7 TRBV12-5 CASGSGTATYEQYF TGTGCTAGTGGTTCCGGGACAGCGACCTACGAGCAGTACTTC
. . TRBJ2-3 TRBV6-5 CASSYTGDNPDTQYF TGTGCCAGCAGTTACACGGGGGACAATCCAGATACGCAGTATTTT
. . TRBJ1-1 TRBV5-1 CASSGTHQGNTEAFF TGCGCCAGCAGCGGGACACACCAGGGGAACACTGAAGCTTTCTTT
. . TRBJ2-3 TRBV12-3/TRBV12-4 CASSRDSKIYTDTQYF TGTGCCAGCAGCCGAGACTCCAAGATCTATACAGATACGCAGTATTTT
TRBD2 few TRBJ2-7 TRBV5-1 CASSLSLAGTYEQYF TGCGCCAGCAGCTTGTCACTAGCGGGAACCTACGAGCAGTACTTC
. many TRBJ2-1 TRBV3-1 CASRARISEQFF TGTGCCAGCCGGGCGAGAATCAGTGAGCAGTTCTTC
TRBD2 . TRBJ2-7 TRBV20-1 CSALGTSGAYEQYF TGCAGTGCGCTCGGGACTAGCGGCGCCTACGAGCAGTACTTC
. many TRBJ2-3 TRBV20-1 CSAAYSGFGTDTQYF TGCAGTGCAGCGTATTCGGGGTTTGGCACAGATACGCAGTATTTT
. . TRBJ2-1 TRBV6-1 CASSRDHTNEQFF TGTGCCAGCAGCCGGGACCACACGAATGAGCAGTTCTTC
. . TRBJ1-1 TRBV12-3/TRBV12-4 CASKKGGSDTEAFF TGTGCCAGCAAAAAAGGGGGTTCGGACACTGAAGCTTTCTTT
. few TRBJ2-1 TRBV5-1 CASSLFRDNEQFF TGCGCCAGCAGCTTGTTCCGGGACAATGAGCAGTTCTTC
TRBD1 . TRBJ2-2 TRBV20-1 CSSGGLNTGELFF TGCAGTTCAGGGGGCCTAAACACCGGGGAGCTGTTTTTT
. . TRBJ2-2 TRBV12-3/TRBV12-4 CASSLYPGRGGELFF TGTGCCAGCAGTTTATACCCAGGGCGGGGCGGGGAGCTGTTTTTT
. . TRBJ1-3 TRBV29-1 CSVAPNSGNTIYF TGCAGCGTTGCTCCTAACTCTGGAAACACCATATATTTT
. . TRBJ2-7 TRBV12-3/TRBV12-4 CASSLDVAYEQYF TGTGCCAGCAGTTTAGACGTAGCCTACGAGCAGTACTTC